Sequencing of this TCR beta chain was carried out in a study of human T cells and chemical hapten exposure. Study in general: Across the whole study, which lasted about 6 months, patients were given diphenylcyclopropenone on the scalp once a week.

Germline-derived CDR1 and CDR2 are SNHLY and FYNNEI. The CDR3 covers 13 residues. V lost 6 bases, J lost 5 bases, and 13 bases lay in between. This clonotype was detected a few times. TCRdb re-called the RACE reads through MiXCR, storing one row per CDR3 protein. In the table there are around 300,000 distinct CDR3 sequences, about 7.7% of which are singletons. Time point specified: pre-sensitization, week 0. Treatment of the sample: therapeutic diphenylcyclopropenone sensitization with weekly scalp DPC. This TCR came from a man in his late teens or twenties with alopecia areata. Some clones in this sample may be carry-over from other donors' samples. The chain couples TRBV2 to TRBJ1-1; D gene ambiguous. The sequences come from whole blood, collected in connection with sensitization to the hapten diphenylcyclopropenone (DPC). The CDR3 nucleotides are TGTGCCAGCAGCCCCGCTTTAGGGACTGAAGCTTTCTTT. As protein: CASSPALGTEAFF.